Below are 13 T cell receptor beta chains sequenced from a single sample in a study of T-cell memory formation after mild COVID-19 (dated by TCRdb to the early 2020s). Receptor libraries were prepared by 5' RACE. The run used an Illumina NovaSeq 6000. TCRdb ran its own pipeline on the public reads, namely fastp trimming at Q25 and MiXCR clone calling, and kept in-frame beta chains. Under each unique CDR3 protein, matching rows form one entry showing the most common genes and DNA. A total of about 82,000 distinct CDR3 sequences appear in this sample, less than 15% of them only once. 39% of the sample rests with the top ten. The sequencing sample was made of PBMCs or a T cell subset sorted from them (not recorded which). Receptors were obtained from a man aged 18 to 29 who had mild COVID-19 (a few samples of this study predate the infection). The sample titles of this study are shuffled in the database, so cell type and time point are left out; the donor was told from shared clones.

The chain links TRBV4-2 to TRBJ1-1; 10 bases align to TRBD1. The germline V gene encodes CDR1 LGHNA and CDR2 YNFKEQ. V shed 8 bases and J 1 base; nucleotides not matched to a gene: 4. The CDR3 spans 14 residues. CDR3 bases: TGTGCCAGCTTGTGGGACAGGGGGAACACTGAAGCTTTCTTT. Encoded protein: CASLWDRGNTEAFF.

This clonotype was picked up a small number of times. The rearrangement uses TRBV29-1 and TRBJ1-5; 11 nucleotides agree with TRBD1. The length of the CDR3 is 13 residues. The V gene's germline CDR1 is SQVTM and CDR2 ANQGSEA. V lost 7 bases to trimming and J lost 9 bases; unmatched junction nucleotides: 8. CDR3 region: CSASGQGDGPQHF. CDR3 nucleotides: TGCAGCGCCTCGGGACAGGGGGACGGGCCCCAGCATTTT.

A few counts support this clonotype. The chain recombines TRBV29-1 with TRBJ2-2; D not resolved. From germline, CDR1 is SQVTM and CDR2 ANQGSEA. Trimming took off 2 bases at V and 3 bases at J, with 7 bases between the two ends. CDR3 length: 13 residues. In DNA, the CDR3 is TGCAGCGTTGAATGGGGTGACACCGGGGAGCTGTTTTTT. This codes for CSVEWGDTGELFF.

The sample holds a few counts of this clonotype. The chain combines TRBV6-2 or TRBV6-3 with TRBJ2-3; D not resolved. V was trimmed by 2 bases and J by 6 bases, leaving 12 bases between them. This CDR3 has 14 residues. Germline V gene sequence: CDR1 MNHEY, CDR2 SVGEGT. The CDR3 here is CASSYGGLGDTQYF. CDR3 DNA sequence: TGTGCCAGCAGTTACGGTGGGCTTGGCGATACGCAGTATTTT.

This clonotype was picked up a small number of times. The V gene is TRBV6-4, the J gene TRBJ1-5; D not certain. This CDR3 spans 14 amino acids. The V gene's germline CDR1 is MRHNA and CDR2 SNTAGT. V lost 5 bases to trimming and J lost 7 bases, with 15 bases between them. CDR3 DNA sequence: TGTGCCAGCAGTCCGGCGGCAGGAAGACAGCCCCAGCATTTT. Amino acids: CASSPAAGRQPQHF.

V gene TRBV27 combines with J gene TRBJ2-3; 11 nucleotides match TRBD2. CDR1 and CDR2 (germline): MNHEY, SMNVEV (reference sequence). The CDR3 contains 14 residues. V lost 2 bases to trimming and J lost 5 bases; unmatched junction nucleotides: 0. The CDR3 DNA follows: TGTGCCAGCAGTTTACTAGCGGGGGGAGATACGCAGTATTTT. As protein: CASSLLAGGDTQYF.

This rearrangement joins TRBV7-9 to TRBJ2-1; the D gene is possibly TRBD2 (5 bases). Germline CDR1 and CDR2: SEHNR and FQNEAQ (reference sequence). This CDR3 is built from 12 residues. V dropped 5 bases and J dropped 8 bases, with 10 bases sitting between them. The CDR3 DNA is TGTGCCAGCAGCCCCGCCGGGGATGAGCAGTTCTTC. This codes for CASSPAGDEQFF.

The chain couples TRBV3-1 to TRBJ2-5; no clear D. With 2 bases removed from V and 5 bases from J, the gap between germline ends came to 3 bases. The CDR3 contains 11 residues. Germline-derived CDR1 and CDR2 are LGHDT and YNNKEL (reference sequence). The CDR3 coding sequence is TGTGCCAGCAGCCAATGGGAGACCCAGTACTTC. This encodes CASSQWETQYF.

This clonotype was seen repeatedly, ten times or more. The chain is built from TRBV29-1 and TRBJ2-5; D is uncertain. Germline CDR1 is SQVTM and CDR2 is ANQGSEA. The CDR3 spans 11 residues. The chain's CDR3 is CTAVQQETQYF. As DNA, the CDR3 is TGCACCGCGGTCCAGCAAGAGACCCAGTACTTC.

This clonotype came up many times. The chain combines TRBV10-3 with TRBJ2-3; D possibly corresponds to TRBD2 (6 bases). Trimming took off 3 bases at V and 3 bases at J, with 16 bases between the two ends. CDR1 and CDR2 (germline): ENHRY, SYGVKD. The CDR3 length is 16 residues. The CDR3 reads CAISEEGLASTDTQYF. The CDR3 nucleotides are TGTGCCATCAGTGAAGAAGGGCTAGCGAGTACAGATACGCAGTATTTT.

In its sample, this clonotype was seen a few times. This sequence joins TRBV7-6 and TRBJ2-2; D is ambiguous. The CDR3 contains 13 residues. V gave up 6 bases and J gave up 7 bases, with 12 bases separating them. Looked up from germline, CDR1 is SGHVS and CDR2 is FNYEAQ. In nucleotides, the CDR3 is TGTGCCAGCAGTTACAAGGAGATCGGGGAGCTGTTTTTT. Residues: CASSYKEIGELFF.

This chain links TRBV10-3 with TRBJ1-2, with 12 nucleotides matching TRBD1. Germline lookup yields CDR1 ENHRY and CDR2 SYGVKD. The V and J ends lost 3 bases and 7 bases, in that order; junction bases with no gene match: 9. The CDR3 totals 16 residues. CDR3 nucleotide sequence: TGTGCCATCAGTGAAAAAGCGGGACAGGGGGCTCCTGGCTACACCTTC. Translating it yields CAISEKAGQGAPGYTF.

The chain joins TRBV18 to TRBJ2-3; D gene uncertain. The germline V gene has CDR1 KGHSH and CDR2 LQKENI. Trimming cost V 8 bases and J 4 bases, with 13 bases left between them. The CDR3 totals 13 residues. CDR3 in amino acids: CASHLPAADTQYF. The CDR3 coding sequence is TGTGCCAGCCATTTGCCCGCGGCAGATACGCAGTATTTT.